These 2 T cell receptor beta chains came from one sample sequenced in a study of shared clonotypes between healthy human individuals. TCRdb's copy holds only in-frame clones and misses some; the assay was immunoSEQ multiplex PCR. The sample consists of 2 million to 2.5 million clones, 90% to 95% of them appearing once. Naive CD8 cells lacked CD45RO, underwent positive selection for CCR7 and left out terminally differentiated effector memory CD45RA+ cells. Sequenced material: naive CD8+ T cells from PBMCs. The receptors were gathered from a man aged 18 to 30 in good health. Some clones in this sample may be carry-over from other donors' samples.

V is TRBV11-3 and J is TRBJ2-7; D may be TRBD1 or TRBD2 (5 bases each). The CDR3 length is 13 residues. Trimming stripped 5 bases from V and 2 bases from J, with 10 bases between. The germline gives CDR1 SGHNT, CDR2 YENEEA. CDR3 sequence reads: CASSPRGTYEQYF. The CDR3 DNA follows: TGTGCCAGCAGCCCCCGGGGCACCTACGAGCAGTACTTC.

The chain is built from TRBV7-6 and TRBJ2-7; D unresolved. CDR1 SGHVS and CDR2 FNYEAQ come from the germline V gene. The CDR3 is made up of 16 amino acids. Trimming cost V 5 bases and J 3 bases, with 20 bases left between them. The CDR3 sequence is CASSVKAAGGRYEQYF. The CDR3 DNA follows: TGTGCCAGCAGCGTAAAGGCTGCAGGCGGACGCTACGAGCAGTACTTC. Looking up the rest from reference TRBV7-6 and TRBJ2-7 gives the full variable domain: GAGVSQSPRYKVTKRGQDVALRCDPISGHVSLYWYRQALGQGPEFLTYFNYEAQQDKSGLPNDRFSAERPEGSISTLTIQRTEQRDSAMYRCASSVKAAGGRYEQYFGPGTRLTVT.